These T cell receptor beta chains were read from a single sample in a study of graft-versus-host responses after intestinal transplantation. For these receptors, no antigen is known. Clones were read by immunoSEQ multiplex PCR, and TCRdb kept only the in-frame ones, dropping some. In the table there are roughly 130,000 clones, 92% of which are singletons. The sequenced sample was unstimulated CD4+ T cells sorted from spleen or lymph node cells, obtained before intestinal transplant. These receptors were collected from a human donor who received an intestinal transplant. Each CDR3 is given with its conserved first and last residue. A D gene is named only where the DNA matches it firmly.

j_call d_call v_call cdr3_aa cdr3_nt
TRBJ1-2 . TRBV5-4 CASSYPTGGLDYGYTF TGTGCCAGCAGCTACCCAACTGGGGGGCTCGACTATGGCTACACCTTC
TRBJ1-1 TRBD1 TRBV6-4 CASSDSGDRGEAFF TGTGCCAGCAGTGACTCAGGGGACAGAGGGGAAGCTTTCTTT
TRBJ2-7 . TRBV6-1 CASSELPVLSYEQYF TGTGCCAGCAGTGAGCTCCCGGTTCTCTCCTACGAGCAGTACTTC
TRBJ1-1 . TRBV9 CASSVGGAMNTEAFF TGTGCCAGCAGCGTAGGGGGGGCGATGAACACTGAAGCTTTCTTT
TRBJ1-2 . TRBV12-2 CASRPRVWGNGYTF TGTGCAAGTCGGCCCCGAGTTTGGGGTAATGGCTACACCTTC
TRBJ2-1 TRBD2 TRBV4-1 CASSRRELADNEQFF TGCGCCAGCAGCCGGCGGGAGCTGGCGGACAATGAGCAGTTCTTC
TRBJ2-3 TRBD2 TRBV6-5 CASSYSTSGRTDTQYF TGTGCCAGCAGTTACTCGACTAGCGGGAGAACAGATACGCAGTATTTT
TRBJ2-1 TRBD2 TRBV9 CASSVRLAGNYNEQFF TGTGCCAGCAGCGTAAGGTTAGCGGGGAATTACAATGAGCAGTTCTTC
TRBJ2-3 . TRBV5-4 CASSSARAPSTDTQYF TGTGCCAGCAGCTCAGCCCGAGCCCCTAGCACAGATACGCAGTATTTT
TRBJ2-3 . TRBV30 CAWSAIKGPPDPTDTQYF TGTGCCTGGAGTGCCATAAAGGGACCTCCGGACCCCACAGATACGCAGTATTTT